The 14 T cell receptor beta chains below come from one sample, sequenced in a study of beta chain features in type 1 diabetes. What was sequenced were expressed TCRB transcripts, since all of the isolated RNA had been reverse transcribed. Assay used: immunoSEQ multiplex PCR; TCRdb lists only in-frame clones, some missing. The sample comprises under 450,000 clones, approximately 16% of which are singletons, and 0.019% rests with the top ten. The material sequenced was naive CD4+ T cells from blood. The source is a woman between 18 and 30 years old in good health.

This rearrangement joins TRBV11-2 to TRBJ2-7; no clear D. The V gene lost 1 base and the J gene lost 0 bases, with 4 bases spanning the gap. CDR3 size: 13 residues. The germline CDR1 and CDR2 sequences are SGHAT and FQNNGV. CDR3 region: CASSLAFSYEQYF. The CDR3 region has the DNA TGTGCCAGCAGCTTAGCGTTCTCCTACGAGCAGTACTTC.

The rearrangement uses TRBV19 and TRBJ2-7; D possibly corresponds to TRBD1 (6 bases). This CDR3 has 16 residues. Trimming removed 6 bases at V and 1 base at J, with 19 bases between. Germline values: CDR1 LNHDA, CDR2 SQIVND (reference sequence). This chain's CDR3 is CASRQGHAVPSYEQYF. CDR3 in DNA: TGTGCCAGTAGACAGGGACATGCGGTTCCGTCCTACGAGCAGTACTTC.

This clone was detected only a few times. This chain uses TRBV30 with TRBJ1-1; unclear D gene. The V gene lost 2 bases and the J gene lost 3 bases, with 19 bases spanning the gap. Germline CDR1 GTSNPN, CDR2 SVGIG (reference sequence). The CDR3 consists of 16 residues. The CDR3, as DNA: TGTGCCTGGAGTTTCCGGGTCACCCAGCTTGACACTGAAGCTTTCTTT. Residues: CAWSFRVTQLDTEAFF.

The chain links TRBV19 to TRBJ2-7, with 7 bases fitting TRBD1. This CDR3 has 15 amino acids. V trimming: 3 bases; J trimming: 1 base; junction bases outside the gene matches: 6. In germline, CDR1 is LNHDA, CDR2 SQIVND (reference sequence). The CDR3 DNA reads TGTGCCAGTAGTATTCGGGGACAGCAGTCCTACGAGCAGTACTTC. This encodes CASSIRGQQSYEQYF.

The chain is built from TRBV9 and TRBJ2-3, with 12 nucleotides matching TRBD2. Trimming cost V 0 bases and J 4 bases; bases outside gene matches: 6. Germline V gene lookup returns CDR1 SGDLS and CDR2 YYNGEE. The CDR3 loop spans 17 amino acids. The CDR3 is CASSVDTSGRRADTQYF. The CDR3 DNA follows: TGTGCCAGCAGCGTAGATACTAGCGGGAGGAGGGCAGATACGCAGTATTTT.

This clone was observed a few times. The CDR3 loop reads CATKKWAGADNEQFF. The CDR3 nucleotides read TGTGCCACCAAAAAATGGGCGGGAGCGGACAATGAGCAGTTCTTC. The chain is built from TRBV19 and TRBJ2-1; the match to TRBD2 covers 7 bases. The CDR3 has 15 amino acids. Germline lookup yields CDR1 LNHDA and CDR2 SQIVND (reference sequence). Trimming cost V 10 bases and J 5 bases; bases outside gene matches: 14.

V usage is TRBV20-1 and J usage is TRBJ1-1; TRBD1 agrees at 11 bases. In germline, CDR1 is DFQATT, CDR2 SNEGSKA (reference sequence). CDR3 size: 11 residues. J was trimmed by 14 bases and V by 5 bases; bases with no gene match: 7. This chain's CDR3 is CSARGQGASFF. The DNA for the CDR3 is TGCAGTGCTCGAGGACAGGGGGCTTCATTCTTT.

This clone appeared a few times. V usage is TRBV7-2 and J usage is TRBJ1-2; possibly TRBD1 for D (5 bases). Between the trimmed V and J ends, which lost 7 bases and 2 bases, there was a span of 14 bases. Per germline, CDR1 SGHTA and CDR2 FQGNSA. CDR3 length equals 14 residues. This CDR3 is CASIGGRYNYGYTF. The CDR3 DNA is TGTGCCAGCATCGGGGGGAGATACAACTATGGCTACACCTTC.

This clone was seen more than once but under ten times. The rearrangement links TRBV30 to TRBJ2-1, with TRBD2 matching 13 bases. This CDR3 has 15 residues. Germline V lookup: CDR1 GTSNPN, CDR2 SVGIG (reference sequence). V gave up 3 bases and J gave up 6 bases; unmatched junction bases: 5. The CDR3 coding sequence is TGTGCCTGGAGGTACGGGACTAGCGGGATCAATGAGCAGTTCTTC. Protein: CAWRYGTSGINEQFF.

The genes are TRBV5-8 and TRBJ1-4; no clear D. Germline V gene data show CDR1 as SGHTS and CDR2 as YDEGEE. The V end lost 0 bases, the J end lost 8 bases, and 14 bases lay between the germline ends. The CDR3 has 15 amino acids. CDR3 region: CASSLGGRLLEKLFF. CDR3 sequence (DNA): TGTGCCAGCAGCTTGGGAGGTCGACTCCTGGAAAAACTGTTTTTT.

The chain has TRBV29-1 and TRBJ1-4, with 7 bases lining up with TRBD1. V trimming: 3 bases; J trimming: 1 base; junction bases outside the gene matches: 5. Looked up from germline, CDR1 is SQVTM and CDR2 is ANQGSEA. This CDR3 contains 15 residues. The CDR3 region is CSVDGGGRTNEKLFF. The CDR3, as DNA: TGCAGCGTTGACGGAGGGGGCCGAACTAATGAAAAACTGTTTTTT.

The chain uses TRBV18 and TRBJ2-1; TRBD2 is a possible D gene (6 bases). This CDR3 comprises 15 residues. The germline gives CDR1 KGHSH, CDR2 LQKENI. V was pared by 0 bases and J by 10 bases, with 16 bases between. The CDR3 DNA is TGTGCCAGCTCACCACCGGTGGAGGGTTGGCGCGAGCAGTTCTTC. This gives the protein CASSPPVEGWREQFF.

The rearrangement uses TRBV2 and TRBJ2-2; D possibly corresponds to TRBD1 (6 bases). CDR1 is SNHLY and CDR2 is FYNNEI in the germline V gene. The V gene lost 6 bases and the J gene lost 5 bases, with 10 bases spanning the gap. The CDR3 is 13 amino acids. The CDR3 coding sequence is TGTGCCAGCAGGCAGGGGATAACCGGGGAGCTGTTTTTT. It specifies CASRQGITGELFF.

This clone was detected a few times. CDR3 DNA sequence: TGCAGCGTGGGAGGACAGGGGCTGCAGTTCTTC. Protein product: CSVGGQGLQFF. This chain uses TRBV29-1 with TRBJ2-1, with TRBD1 identical over 9 bases. In germline, CDR1 is SQVTM, CDR2 ANQGSEA. This CDR3 is 11 amino acids long. Trimming at V came to 6 bases and at J to 12 bases, leaving 6 bases not matched to a gene.